This passage covers 18 T cell receptor beta chains from one sample sequenced in a study of shared clonotypes between healthy human individuals. Clones were read by immunoSEQ multiplex PCR, and TCRdb kept only the in-frame ones, dropping some. The sample records 2 million to 2.5 million clones, 90% to 95% being singletons. Sequenced material: naive CD4+ T cells sorted from blood. The subset was: CD45RA+ positively selected. The receptors here all came from a man aged 18 to 30 in good health.

CDR3 DNA sequence: TGTGCCAGCAGCCCCCCAGGACAGTTCTACGAGCAGTACTTC. It yields the protein CASSPPGQFYEQYF. The genes are TRBV7-9 and TRBJ2-7, with TRBD1 as a possible D gene (6 bases). The germline V gene has CDR1 SEHNR and CDR2 FQNEAQ (reference sequence). This CDR3 contains 14 residues. Trimming stripped 5 bases from V and 3 bases from J, with 14 bases between.

The J gene is TRBJ1-1, the V gene TRBV6-1; D might be TRBD1 (6 bases). V lost 7 bases, J lost 7 bases, and 19 bases lay in between. This CDR3 is built from 14 residues. CDR1 MNHNS and CDR2 SASEGT come from the germline V gene. The CDR3 region has the DNA TGTGCCAGCAACCCACTTCAGGGGATCAGTGAAGCTTTCTTT. Translation: CASNPLQGISEAFF.

V gene TRBV6-1 combines with J gene TRBJ1-6; 7 bases align to TRBD1. CDR1 and CDR2 from the germline V gene are MNHNS and SASEGT. This CDR3 region has 14 residues. V shed 4 bases and J 14 bases; nucleotides not matched to a gene: 11. CDR3 nucleotides: TGTGCCAGCAGTGGGAGGACAGGAGGACTATCCCTCCACTTT. It yields the protein CASSGRTGGLSLHF.

With regard to this clone: This same CDR3 is encoded by further DNA sequences in the sample. V is TRBV28 and J is TRBJ1-2, with unresolved D. V gave up 5 bases and J gave up 2 bases, with 9 bases separating them. The CDR3 is 13 residues long. The germline CDR1 and CDR2 sequences are MDHEN and SYDVKM. As DNA, the CDR3 is TGTGCCAGCAGTCTTCTACAAAACTATGGCTACACCTTC. Translated: CASSLLQNYGYTF.

J is TRBJ2-7 and V is TRBV7-2; 13 nucleotides agree with TRBD2. The J segment lost 2 bases and the V segment lost 5 bases, leaving 9 bases of the junction unmatched. The CDR3 length is 17 residues. CDR1 and CDR2 from the germline V gene are SGHTA and FQGNSA. The CDR3 is CASSNSRTSGSTYEQYF. The CDR3, as DNA: TGTGCCAGCAGCAATTCACGGACTAGCGGGAGTACCTACGAGCAGTACTTC.

This chain uses TRBV10-2 with TRBJ2-2, with D perhaps given as TRBD1 or TRBD2 (5 bases each). V dropped 3 bases and J dropped 0 bases, with 8 bases sitting between them. This CDR3 comprises 15 residues. The germline V gene has CDR1 WSHSY and CDR2 SAAADI. The CDR3 loop is CASSEWGTNTGELFF. CDR3 DNA: TGCGCCAGCAGTGAATGGGGGACGAACACCGGGGAGCTGTTTTTT.

J is TRBJ1-1 and V is TRBV10-3; D perhaps matches TRBD1 (6 bases). The CDR3 totals 13 residues. V was clipped by 4 bases and J by 3 bases, with 9 bases between them. CDR1 and CDR2 (germline): ENHRY, SYGVKD. CDR3 residues: CAISGTEYTEAFF. The CDR3 DNA sequence: TGTGCCATCAGTGGGACAGAATACACTGAAGCTTTCTTT.

This sequence joins TRBV9 and TRBJ1-3, with a tentative D call TRBD1 (6 bases). The CDR3 loop spans 15 amino acids. V gave up 5 bases and J gave up 2 bases, with 14 bases separating them. CDR1 and CDR2 (germline): SGDLS, YYNGEE. The CDR3 here is CASSLGGAPGNTIYF. The CDR3 DNA is TGTGCCAGCAGTTTAGGGGGGGCGCCTGGAAACACCATATATTTT.

This sequence joins TRBV6-5 and TRBJ1-4; TRBD1 matches at 8 bases. CDR1 is MNHEY and CDR2 is SVGAGI in the germline V gene. CDR3 length: 15 amino acids. V trimming: 5 bases; J trimming: 3 bases; junction bases outside the gene matches: 5. For the CDR3, the DNA is TGTGCCAGCAGTGTCCAGGGGGCGGCTAATGAAAAACTGTTTTTT. This codes for CASSVQGAANEKLFF.

As to this clone: The sample contains more than one DNA sequence encoding this CDR3. The genes are TRBV5-1 and TRBJ1-6; 7 bases match TRBD1. J gave up 4 bases and V 0 bases, and 4 bases lay outside the gene matches. Germline lookup yields CDR1 SGHRS and CDR2 YFSETQ. CDR3 length equals 16 residues. The CDR3 region has the DNA TGCGCCAGCAGCTTGGAAGGGGGCAGTTATAATTCACCCCTCCACTTT. Protein sequence: CASSLEGGSYNSPLHF.

The chain couples TRBV19 to TRBJ1-2; possible D gene TRBD1, 6 bases. Trimming took 5 bases from V and 0 from J, leaving 16 bases between them. The CDR3 length is 16 residues. Germline loops: CDR1 LNHDA, CDR2 SQIVND (reference sequence). CDR3 region: CASSAARDTANYGYTF. CDR3 DNA sequence: TGTGCCAGTAGTGCCGCCCGGGACACCGCTAACTATGGCTACACCTTC.

The chain links TRBV7-9 to TRBJ1-2; D is possibly TRBD1 (6 bases). CDR1 and CDR2 from the germline V gene are SEHNR and FQNEAQ (reference sequence). The CDR3 has 13 residues. V lost 5 bases and J 8 bases, leaving 15 bases between the germline ends. The DNA of the CDR3 is TGTGCCAGCAGCCGGGACACCGAAGGGGGCTACACCTTC. Translation: CASSRDTEGGYTF. The full variable domain, rest sourced from reference TRBV7-9 and TRBJ1-2, is DTGVSQNPRHKITKRGQNVTFRCDPISEHNRLYWYRQTLGQGPEFLTYFQNEAQLEKSRLLSDRFSAERPKGSFSTLEIQRTEQGDSAMYLCASSRDTEGGYTFGSGTRLTVV.

The chain couples TRBV19 to TRBJ1-5; TRBD1 matches 7 bases. The CDR3 runs 14 residues. Unmatched junction bases numbered 2, after V lost 3 bases and J lost 3 bases. The germline gives CDR1 LNHDA, CDR2 SQIVND (reference sequence). CDR3: CASSIQGVNQPQHF. Written as DNA, the CDR3 is TGTGCCAGTAGTATTCAGGGGGTCAATCAGCCCCAGCATTTT.

The chain carries TRBV4-1 and TRBJ2-3; 16 nucleotides agree with TRBD2. The CDR3 extends over 17 amino acids. Trimming removed 3 bases from V and 4 bases from J; junction bases left unmatched: 4. From germline, CDR1 is MGHRA and CDR2 YSYEKL. The CDR3 bases are TGCGCCAGCAGCCAGTCGGGACTAGCGGGGGGGCCAGATACGCAGTATTTT. It translates to CASSQSGLAGGPDTQYF.

This sequence joins TRBV6-6 and TRBJ2-1; D perhaps matches TRBD2 (5 bases). Trimming pared 2 bases from V and 4 bases from J, leaving 12 bases between. The CDR3 is 15 amino acids. Germline values: CDR1 MNHNY, CDR2 SVGAGI (reference sequence). The CDR3 DNA reads as TGTGCCAGCAGTTACGGAGGACTCCAGTACAATGAGCAGTTCTTC. As protein: CASSYGGLQYNEQFF.

The chain recombines TRBV30 with TRBJ1-1; TRBD1 might be the D (5 bases). In germline, CDR1 is GTSNPN, CDR2 SVGIG (reference sequence). The CDR3 sequence is 12 residues long. This CDR3 reads CAWGPGYTEAFF. DNA of the CDR3: TGTGCATGGGGACCCGGATACACTGAAGCTTTCTTT.

The genes are TRBV4-1 and TRBJ2-7; the match to TRBD2 covers 7 bases. The V segment lost 4 bases and the J segment 3 bases; nucleotides outside the gene matches: 6. The CDR3 consists of 14 residues. The germline V gene encodes CDR1 MGHRA and CDR2 YSYEKL. CDR3 residues: CASSPSGSHYEQYF. The CDR3 coding sequence is TGCGCCAGCAGCCCTAGCGGATCACACTACGAGCAGTACTTC.

This chain links TRBV11-2 with TRBJ2-1; possible D gene TRBD1, 6 bases. V was trimmed by 1 base and J by 0 bases, leaving 7 bases between them. Germline CDR1 is SGHAT and CDR2 is FQNNGV. This CDR3 is built from 15 residues. CDR3 in amino acids: CASSLVGGSYNEQFF. CDR3 DNA: TGTGCCAGCAGCTTAGTAGGGGGCTCCTACAATGAGCAGTTCTTC. The full variable domain, with the rest looked up from reference TRBV11-2 and TRBJ2-1, is EAGVAQSPRYKIIEKRQSVAFWCNPISGHATLYWYQQILGQGPKLLIQFQNNGVVDDSQLPKDRFSAERLKGVDSTLKIQPAKLEDSAVYLCASSLVGGSYNEQFFGPGTRLTVL.